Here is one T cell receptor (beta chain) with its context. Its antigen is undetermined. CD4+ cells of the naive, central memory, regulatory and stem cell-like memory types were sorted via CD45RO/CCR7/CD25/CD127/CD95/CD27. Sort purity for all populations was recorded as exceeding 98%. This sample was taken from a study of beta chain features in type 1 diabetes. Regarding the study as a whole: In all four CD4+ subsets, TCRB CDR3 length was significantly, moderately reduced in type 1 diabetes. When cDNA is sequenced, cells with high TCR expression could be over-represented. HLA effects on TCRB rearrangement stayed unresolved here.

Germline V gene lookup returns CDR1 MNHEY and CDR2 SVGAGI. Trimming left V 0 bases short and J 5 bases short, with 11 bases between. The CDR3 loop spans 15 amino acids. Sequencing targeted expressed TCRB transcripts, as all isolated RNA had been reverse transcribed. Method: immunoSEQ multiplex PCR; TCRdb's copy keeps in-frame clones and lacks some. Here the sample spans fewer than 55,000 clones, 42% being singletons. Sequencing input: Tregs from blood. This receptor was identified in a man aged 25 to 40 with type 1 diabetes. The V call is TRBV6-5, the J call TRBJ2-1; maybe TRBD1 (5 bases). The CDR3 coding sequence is TGTGCCAGCAGTTACTCTTCCAGGGCCGACAATGAGCAGTTCTTC. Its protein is CASSYSSRADNEQFF.